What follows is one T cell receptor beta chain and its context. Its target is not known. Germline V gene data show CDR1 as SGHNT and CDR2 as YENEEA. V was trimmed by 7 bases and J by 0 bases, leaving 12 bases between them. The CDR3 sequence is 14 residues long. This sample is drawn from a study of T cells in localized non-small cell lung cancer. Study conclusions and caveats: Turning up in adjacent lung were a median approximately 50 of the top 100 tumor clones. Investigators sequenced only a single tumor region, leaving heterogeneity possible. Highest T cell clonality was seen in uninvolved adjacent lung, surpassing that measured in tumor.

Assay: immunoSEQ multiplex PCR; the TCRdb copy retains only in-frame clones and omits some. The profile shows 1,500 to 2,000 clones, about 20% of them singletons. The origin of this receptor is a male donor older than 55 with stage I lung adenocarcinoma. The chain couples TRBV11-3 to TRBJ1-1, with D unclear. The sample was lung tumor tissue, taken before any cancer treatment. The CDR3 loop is CASTPVGLNTEAFF. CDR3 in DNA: TGTGCCAGCACCCCAGTAGGGTTGAACACTGAAGCTTTCTTT. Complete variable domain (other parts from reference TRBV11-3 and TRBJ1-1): EAGVVQSPRYKIIEKKQPVAFWCNPISGHNTLYWYLQNLGQGPELLIRYENEEAVDDSQLPKDRFSAERLKGVDSTLKIQPAELGDSAVYLCASTPVGLNTEAFFGQGTRLTVV.